The rows below give T cell receptor beta chains drawn from one sample of a study of Graves' ophthalmopathy and Graves' hyperthyroidism. TCRdb reanalysed the multiplex PCR reads using MiXCR and keeps one entry per CDR3 protein. The profile shows hundreds of thousands of distinct CDR3 sequences, roughly 20% of them singletons. The material sequenced was peripheral blood. These receptor sequences come from a young woman with stable Graves' hyperthyroidism. Some clones in this sample may be carry-over from other donors' samples. The CDR3 runs from the conserved cysteine through the conserved F or W. A D gene is named only where the DNA matches it firmly. Expanded clones get a size class; other rows say once, few or many, or leave the size out.

D gene: NA
J gene: TRBJ1-6
V gene: TRBV3-1
clone size: NA
CDR3 protein: CASSLQGSPLHF
CDR3 DNA: TGTGCCAGCAGCCTCCAAGGGTCACCCCTCCACTTT

D gene: NA
J gene: TRBJ1-1
V gene: TRBV6-2/TRBV6-3
clone size: few
CDR3 protein: CASSSRQTIEAFF
CDR3 DNA: TGTGCCAGCAGTTCTCGACAGACGATTGAAGCTTTCTTT

D gene: NA
J gene: TRBJ1-5
V gene: TRBV6-1
clone size: many
CDR3 protein: CASSEASRGRQPQHF
CDR3 DNA: TGTGCCAGCAGTGAAGCGTCAAGGGGTCGTCAGCCCCAGCATTTT

D gene: TRBD2
J gene: TRBJ2-7
V gene: TRBV12-3/TRBV12-4
clone size: many
CDR3 protein: CASSSLSGDSYEQYF
CDR3 DNA: TGTGCCAGCAGTTCCTTGAGCGGGGACTCCTACGAGCAGTACTTC

D gene: NA
J gene: TRBJ2-7
V gene: TRBV24-1
clone size: many
CDR3 protein: CATSVGGSGTAEQYF
CDR3 DNA: TGTGCCACCAGTGTTGGGGGATCGGGGACGGCCGAGCAGTACTTC

D gene: NA
J gene: TRBJ2-3
V gene: TRBV2
clone size: many
CDR3 protein: CASGGADTQYF
CDR3 DNA: TGTGCCAGTGGGGGAGCAGATACGCAGTATTTT

D gene: NA
J gene: TRBJ1-5
V gene: TRBV15
clone size: many
CDR3 protein: CATSSRGGGSNQPQHF
CDR3 DNA: TGTGCCACCAGCAGTCGCGGGGGAGGGAGCAATCAGCCCCAGCATTTT

D gene: TRBD1
J gene: TRBJ1-2
V gene: TRBV14
clone size: many
CDR3 protein: CASSQDRTGRRGYTF
CDR3 DNA: TGTGCCAGCAGCCAAGATCGGACAGGCCGGCGGGGCTACACCTTC

D gene: TRBD1
J gene: TRBJ1-1
V gene: TRBV3-1
clone size: many
CDR3 protein: CASSPPRTGNTEAFF
CDR3 DNA: TGTGCCAGCAGCCCCCCACGGACAGGAAACACTGAAGCTTTCTTT

D gene: NA
J gene: TRBJ2-2
V gene: TRBV7-9
clone size: many
CDR3 protein: CASSLEIWEVPNTGELFF
CDR3 DNA: TGTGCCAGCAGCTTAGAAATCTGGGAGGTGCCGAACACCGGGGAGCTGTTTTTT

D gene: TRBD1
J gene: TRBJ2-2
V gene: TRBV7-8
clone size: NA
CDR3 protein: CASSSYRDRGHSGELFF
CDR3 DNA: TGTGCCAGCAGCTCTTACCGGGACAGGGGGCATAGCGGGGAGCTGTTTTTT

D gene: TRBD1
J gene: TRBJ2-5
V gene: TRBV29-1
clone size: NA
CDR3 protein: CSVGDRIETQYF
CDR3 DNA: TGCAGCGTTGGGGACAGGATCGAGACCCAGTACTTC

D gene: NA
J gene: TRBJ2-2
V gene: TRBV4-1
clone size: many
CDR3 protein: CASSQDAGYTGELFF
CDR3 DNA: TGCGCCAGCAGCCAAGATGCAGGGTACACCGGGGAGCTGTTTTTT

D gene: NA
J gene: TRBJ1-3
V gene: TRBV28
clone size: many
CDR3 protein: CASSSGGNSGNTIYF
CDR3 DNA: TGTGCCAGCTCCTCGGGGGGGAATTCGGGGAACACCATATATTTT

D gene: TRBD1
J gene: TRBJ1-1
V gene: TRBV28
clone size: many
CDR3 protein: CASRPGGTEAFF
CDR3 DNA: TGTGCCAGCAGACCAGGGGGCACTGAAGCTTTCTTT

D gene: NA
J gene: TRBJ2-7
V gene: TRBV29-1
clone size: NA
CDR3 protein: CSVEVGVDHGVLVYEQYF
CDR3 DNA: TGCAGCGTTGAAGTAGGGGTGGACCATGGTGTTTTGGTGTACGAGCAGTACTTC

D gene: NA
J gene: TRBJ2-5
V gene: TRBV6-5
clone size: many
CDR3 protein: CASSYNSRETQYF
CDR3 DNA: TGTGCCAGCAGTTATAACTCGAGGGAGACCCAGTACTTC

D gene: NA
J gene: TRBJ2-7
V gene: TRBV28
clone size: NA
CDR3 protein: CASNPQGAGYEQYF
CDR3 DNA: TGTGCCAGCAATCCCCAGGGAGCCGGCTACGAGCAGTACTTC

D gene: NA
J gene: TRBJ1-1
V gene: TRBV5-1
clone size: many
CDR3 protein: CASSGRGKNTEAFF
CDR3 DNA: TGCGCCAGCAGTGGCCGGGGGAAGAACACTGAAGCTTTCTTT

D gene: TRBD1
J gene: TRBJ2-7
V gene: TRBV6-2/TRBV6-3
clone size: NA
CDR3 protein: CASRGQPSYEQYF
CDR3 DNA: TGTGCCAGCAGGGGACAGCCGTCCTACGAGCAGTACTTC

D gene: NA
J gene: TRBJ2-5
V gene: TRBV11-2
clone size: many
CDR3 protein: CASSRTLRMAQYF
CDR3 DNA: TGTGCCAGCAGCAGAACTCTCCGTATGGCCCAGTACTTC

D gene: TRBD1
J gene: TRBJ1-2
V gene: TRBV27
clone size: many
CDR3 protein: CASSSTGGRAYGYTF
CDR3 DNA: TGTGCCAGCAGTTCGACAGGGGGCCGCGCCTATGGCTACACCTTC

D gene: NA
J gene: TRBJ1-5
V gene: TRBV2
clone size: many
CDR3 protein: CASSELPQGRNQPQHF
CDR3 DNA: TGTGCCAGCAGTGAACTTCCTCAGGGTCGAAATCAGCCCCAGCATTTT

D gene: NA
J gene: TRBJ2-2
V gene: TRBV11-2
clone size: NA
CDR3 protein: CASSLDLRELFF
CDR3 DNA: TGTGCCAGCAGCTTAGATCTCCGGGAGCTGTTTTTT

D gene: NA
J gene: TRBJ1-1
V gene: TRBV29-1
clone size: many
CDR3 protein: CSVGPLGGNTEAFF
CDR3 DNA: TGCAGCGTTGGGCCCCTGGGGGGGAACACTGAAGCTTTCTTT

D gene: TRBD2
J gene: TRBJ2-5
V gene: TRBV12-3/TRBV12-4
clone size: NA
CDR3 protein: CASKREGEETQYF
CDR3 DNA: TGTGCCAGCAAACGGGAGGGTGAAGAGACCCAGTACTTC